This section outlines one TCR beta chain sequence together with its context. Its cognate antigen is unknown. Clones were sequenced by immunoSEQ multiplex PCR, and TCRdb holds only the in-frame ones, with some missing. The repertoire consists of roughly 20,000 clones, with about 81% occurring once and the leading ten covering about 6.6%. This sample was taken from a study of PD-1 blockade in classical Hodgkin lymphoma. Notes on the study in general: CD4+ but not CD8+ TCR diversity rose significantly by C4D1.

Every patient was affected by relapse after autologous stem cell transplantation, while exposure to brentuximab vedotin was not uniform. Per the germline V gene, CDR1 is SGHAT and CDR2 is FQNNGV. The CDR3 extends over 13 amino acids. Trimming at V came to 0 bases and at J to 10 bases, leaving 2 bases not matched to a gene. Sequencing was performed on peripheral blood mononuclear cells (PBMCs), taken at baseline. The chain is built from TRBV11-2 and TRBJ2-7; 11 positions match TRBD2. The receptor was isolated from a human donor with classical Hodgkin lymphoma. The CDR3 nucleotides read TGTGCCAGCAGCTTAGAGACTAGCGGGGTCCAGTACTTC. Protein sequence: CASSLETSGVQYF.